This is a list of T cell receptor beta chains from one sample in a study of cytotoxic CD8 clonotypes in ibrutinib-treated CLL. The data were produced by immunoSEQ multiplex PCR, yet TCRdb's version contains in-frame clones alone and is incomplete. Seen here are 30,000 to 50,000 clones, around 67% observed once, and the top ten hold approximately 7.7%. Sample: PBMCs, taken at disease progression, from a patient treated with ibrutinib. The receptors were gathered from a human donor with chronic lymphocytic leukemia. The CDR3 runs from the conserved cysteine through the conserved F or W. The order of the fields is D gene, V gene, J gene, clone size, CDR3 protein, CDR3 DNA. A D gene is named only where the DNA matches it firmly. A clone size is listed for some rows: how often the clone was seen (once, few, many), or a class if it is expanded.

>-|TRBV7-3|TRBJ2-1|few
CASSSNPPGTGEQFF
TGTGCCAGCAGCTCTAACCCGCCGGGGACTGGGGAGCAGTTCTTC
>-|TRBV6-1|TRBJ2-1|-
CASNLGGAGYNEQFF
TGTGCCAGCAATTTGGGGGGAGCGGGCTACAATGAGCAGTTCTTC
>TRBD1|TRBV23-1|TRBJ2-7|-
CASSPPGQGTYEQYF
TGCGCCAGCAGTCCACCGGGACAGGGCACCTACGAGCAGTACTTC
>-|TRBV2|TRBJ2-7|-
CASKTAREQYF
TGTGCCAGCAAAACTGCGCGCGAGCAGTACTTC
>TRBD2|TRBV19|TRBJ2-7|-
CASRVREGSYEQYF
TGTGCCAGTAGGGTCCGGGAGGGCTCCTACGAGCAGTACTTC
>TRBD1|TRBV5-6|TRBJ1-2|-
CASSPQGANYGYTF
TGTGCCAGCAGCCCGCAGGGGGCTAACTATGGCTACACCTTC
>-|TRBV18|TRBJ1-5|-
CASSTSGNDQPQHF
TGTGCCAGCTCCACCTCCGGAAATGATCAGCCCCAGCATTTT
>-|TRBV4-2|TRBJ2-7|once
CASSQAGRGGEQYF
TGTGCCAGCAGCCAAGCGGGGAGGGGGGGCGAGCAGTACTTC
>TRBD2|TRBV4-2|TRBJ2-3|once
CASSLTSGIQTDTQYF
TGTGCCAGCAGCCTTACTAGCGGGATACAGACAGATACGCAGTATTTT
>-|TRBV30|TRBJ1-2|-
CAWSGQGINYGYTF
TGTGCCTGGAGTGGGCAGGGGATTAACTATGGCTACACCTTC
>-|TRBV2|TRBJ1-6|few
CASSGGNSPLHF
TGTGCCAGCAGTGGCGGAAATTCACCCCTCCACTTT
>TRBD2|TRBV11-3|TRBJ2-1|-
CASLAGDNEQFF
TGTGCCAGCTTAGCGGGGGACAATGAGCAGTTCTTC
>-|TRBV7-2|TRBJ2-5|-
CASSLVKDFFQETQYF
TGTGCCAGCAGCTTAGTTAAGGACTTTTTCCAAGAGACCCAGTACTTC
>TRBD1|TRBV19|TRBJ2-1|few
CASSTPGQVRNEQFF
TGTGCCAGTAGTACACCGGGACAGGTGAGAAATGAGCAGTTCTTC
>-|TRBV6-4|TRBJ1-6|-
CASSDGPYNSPLHF
TGTGCCAGCAGTGACGGGCCTTATAATTCACCCCTCCACTTT
>-|TRBV20-1|TRBJ2-5|-
CSLVQIETQYF
TGCAGTCTCGTCCAGATAGAGACCCAGTACTTC
>-|TRBV7-5|TRBJ1-1|-
CARSLVTGFKATEAFF
TGTGCCAGAAGCTTAGTTACAGGGTTCAAAGCCACTGAAGCTTTCTTT
>TRBD2|TRBV7-3|TRBJ2-1|-
CASSLAGEPNNEQFF
TGTGCCAGCAGCCTCGCGGGAGAACCAAACAATGAGCAGTTCTTC
>TRBD2|TRBV4-1|TRBJ2-7|few
CASSQAYSGRGANIYYEQYF
TGCGCCAGCAGCCAAGCCTATAGCGGGAGAGGGGCAAACATTTACTACGAGCAGTACTTC
>-|TRBV18|TRBJ2-7|-
CASSPSSYEQYF
TGTGCCAGCTCACCTTCTTCCTACGAGCAGTACTTC
>TRBD2|TRBV11-3|TRBJ2-7|-
CASGAAGGPYEQYF
TGTGCCAGCGGGGCAGCGGGAGGGCCATACGAGCAGTACTTC
>TRBD1|TRBV4-1|TRBJ1-1|-
CASSQSTRGVRNTEAFF
TGCGCCAGCAGCCAAAGCACCAGGGGGGTCCGGAACACTGAAGCTTTCTTT
>-|TRBV5-1|TRBJ2-7|once
CASSLTRWYEQYF
TGCGCCAGCAGCTTAACCCGCTGGTACGAGCAGTACTTC
>-|TRBV6-1|TRBJ2-3|once
CASSEATRLGTDTQYF
TGTGCCAGCAGTGAAGCGACGAGACTAGGCACAGATACGCAGTATTTT
>TRBD1|TRBV7-8|TRBJ1-1|-
CASSSGQGVGAFF
TGTGCCAGCAGCTCCGGACAGGGGGTTGGGGCTTTCTTT
>-|TRBV5-6|TRBJ2-1|-
CASSQGNEQFF
TGTGCCAGCAGCCAAGGCAATGAGCAGTTCTTC
>TRBD1|TRBV28|TRBJ2-7|-
CASSDPGQGTYEQYF
TGTGCCAGCAGTGATCCGGGACAGGGGACTTACGAGCAGTACTTC
>-|TRBV19|TRBJ1-1|-
CASSIEGTRMNTEAFF
TGTGCCAGTAGTATAGAAGGGACCCGAATGAACACTGAAGCTTTCTTT
>-|TRBV10-3|TRBJ1-3|few
CATLWGNTIYF
TGTGCCACCCTGTGGGGAAACACCATATATTTT
>-|TRBV6-9|TRBJ2-1|-
CASSSPRGEYSYNEQFF
TGTGCCAGCAGTTCCCCCCGAGGAGAATACTCCTACAATGAGCAGTTCTTC
>TRBD1|TRBV2|TRBJ1-2|-
CASRDGTGAGGYTF
TGTGCCAGCAGAGATGGGACAGGGGCTGGGGGCTACACCTTC
>TRBD1|TRBV6-1|TRBJ2-2|-
CASSEDRESGELFF
TGTGCCAGCAGTGAGGACAGGGAATCCGGGGAGCTGTTTTTT
>-|TRBV4-3|TRBJ1-2|-
CASSQDFSQDYGYTF
TGCGCCAGCAGCCAAGATTTCAGTCAGGACTATGGCTACACCTTC
>-|TRBV6-1|TRBJ1-3|few
CASSEGVGRNSGNTIYF
TGTGCCAGCAGTGAAGGGGTAGGGAGGAACTCTGGAAACACCATATATTTT
>TRBD1|TRBV25-1|TRBJ1-1|-
CASSEWGTGGVGRAEAFF
TGTGCCAGCAGTGAATGGGGGACAGGGGGCGTCGGGAGGGCTGAAGCTTTCTTT
>-|TRBV2|TRBJ2-1|few
CASSERAGLWKQFF
TGTGCCAGCAGTGAACGGGCAGGGCTCTGGAAGCAGTTCTTC
>TRBD2|TRBV7-8|TRBJ2-7|-
CASSQVFAGAYEQYF
TGTGCCAGCAGCCAGGTCTTCGCGGGAGCCTACGAGCAGTACTTC
>-|TRBV6-5|TRBJ1-5|-
CASSFGVNQPQHF
TGTGCCAGCAGTTTTGGGGTCAATCAGCCCCAGCATTTT
>TRBD2|TRBV27|TRBJ2-5|-
CASSPRGLAGVRTQYF
TGTGCCAGCAGTCCCAGGGGACTAGCGGGAGTGCGGACCCAGTACTTC
>-|TRBV29-1|TRBJ1-1|-
CSVVRGEAFF
TGCAGCGTTGTCCGGGGGGAAGCTTTCTTT
>TRBD1|TRBV30|TRBJ1-4|-
CAWSRGGTGQTNEKLFF
TGTGCCTGGAGCAGAGGGGGGACAGGACAAACTAATGAAAAACTGTTTTTT